Listed below are T cell receptor beta chains from one sample, sequenced in a study of blood T cell repertoires in COVID-19. The repertoire was sequenced with immunoSEQ multiplex PCR; TCRdb's copy has only in-frame clones and lacks some. The data contain approximately 220,000 clones, 75% to 85% of them singletons. The sample was PBMCs or T cells enriched from blood (not recorded which). These receptors originate from a woman aged 40 to 50 with acute COVID-19. Each CDR3 is given with its conserved first and last residue. The order of the fields is V gene, clone size, J gene, D gene, CDR3 protein, CDR3 DNA. A D gene is named only where the DNA matches it firmly. Size is omitted from some rows. Given values are once, few, many or a class for expanded clones.

v_gene: TRBV19; abundance: -; j_gene: TRBJ2-1; d_gene: TRBD1; CDR3aa: CASSPGQLYNEQFF; CDR3nt: TGTGCCAGTAGCCCGGGACAGCTATACAATGAGCAGTTCTTC
v_gene: TRBV4-1; abundance: -; j_gene: TRBJ1-5; d_gene: -; CDR3aa: CASSPGVSNQPQHF; CDR3nt: TGCGCCAGCAGCCCCGGGGTCAGCAATCAGCCCCAGCATTTT
v_gene: TRBV7-2; abundance: -; j_gene: TRBJ2-6; d_gene: TRBD1; CDR3aa: CASSSLRDRLSGANVLTF; CDR3nt: TGTGCCAGCAGCTCGCTCCGGGACAGACTCTCTGGGGCCAACGTCCTGACTTTC
v_gene: TRBV27; abundance: once; j_gene: TRBJ2-1; d_gene: TRBD2; CDR3aa: CASTTSGRPGNEQFF; CDR3nt: TGTGCCAGCACCACTAGCGGGAGGCCGGGGAATGAGCAGTTCTTC
v_gene: TRBV28; abundance: -; j_gene: TRBJ1-2; d_gene: -; CDR3aa: CASSPPQVYGYTF; CDR3nt: TGTGCCAGCAGTCCCCCCCAGGTCTATGGCTACACCTTC
v_gene: TRBV28; abundance: -; j_gene: TRBJ1-2; d_gene: TRBD1; CDR3aa: CASSDRNYGYTF; CDR3nt: TGTGCCAGCTCGGACAGGAACTATGGCTACACCTTC
v_gene: TRBV19; abundance: few; j_gene: TRBJ1-1; d_gene: -; CDR3aa: CATVGAGYYTEAFF; CDR3nt: TGTGCCACCGTGGGGGCGGGTTATTACACTGAAGCTTTCTTT
v_gene: TRBV6-5; abundance: few; j_gene: TRBJ2-7; d_gene: -; CDR3aa: CASRKDSLLYEQYF; CDR3nt: TGTGCCAGCAGGAAGGACAGCCTCCTCTACGAGCAGTACTTC
v_gene: TRBV3-1/TRBV3-2; abundance: -; j_gene: TRBJ2-2; d_gene: TRBD1; CDR3aa: CASSQGQGAGGELFF; CDR3nt: TGTGCCAGCAGCCAAGGCCAGGGGGCGGGCGGGGAGCTGTTTTTT
v_gene: TRBV4-3; abundance: few; j_gene: TRBJ1-5; d_gene: -; CDR3aa: CASSQDARNSNQPQHF; CDR3nt: TGCGCCAGCAGCCAAGACGCCAGAAATAGCAATCAGCCCCAGCATTTT
v_gene: TRBV6-5; abundance: -; j_gene: TRBJ1-6; d_gene: -; CDR3aa: CASSTPGRGGSPLHF; CDR3nt: TGTGCCAGCAGTACCCCGGGCCGAGGGGGTTCACCCCTCCACTTT
v_gene: TRBV4-2; abundance: -; j_gene: TRBJ2-1; d_gene: -; CDR3aa: CASSQKRAGALYNEQFF; CDR3nt: TGTGCCAGCAGCCAAAAGAGGGCGGGGGCATTGTACAATGAGCAGTTCTTC
v_gene: TRBV24-1; abundance: few; j_gene: TRBJ2-1; d_gene: TRBD2; CDR3aa: CATSDPGTSGGNNEQFF; CDR3nt: TGTGCCACCAGTGATCCTGGGACTAGCGGGGGAAACAATGAGCAGTTCTTC
v_gene: TRBV5-1; abundance: -; j_gene: TRBJ2-7; d_gene: -; CDR3aa: CASSPGVTSMEQYF; CDR3nt: TGCGCCAGCAGCCCCGGGGTCACCTCTATGGAGCAGTACTTC
v_gene: TRBV4-2; abundance: few; j_gene: TRBJ2-2; d_gene: -; CDR3aa: CASSRRGSTGELFF; CDR3nt: TGTGCCAGCAGCCGCCGGGGAAGCACCGGGGAGCTGTTTTTT
v_gene: TRBV19; abundance: -; j_gene: TRBJ1-6; d_gene: -; CDR3aa: CASSPTTVSSYNSPLHF; CDR3nt: TGTGCCAGTAGTCCGACTACAGTTAGCTCCTATAATTCACCCCTCCACTTT
v_gene: TRBV9; abundance: -; j_gene: TRBJ1-6; d_gene: -; CDR3aa: CASSGRMGRTGGNSPLHF; CDR3nt: TGTGCCAGCAGTGGCCGGATGGGCCGTACAGGTGGAAATTCACCCCTCCACTTT
v_gene: TRBV18; abundance: once; j_gene: TRBJ1-3; d_gene: TRBD1; CDR3aa: CASSPLQGGSPSSGNTIYF; CDR3nt: TGTGCCAGCTCACCTCTACAGGGGGGATCTCCCTCCTCTGGAAACACCATATATTTT
v_gene: TRBV21-1; abundance: -; j_gene: TRBJ2-7; d_gene: -; CDR3aa: CASSGRTSGTYEQYF; CDR3nt: TGTGCCAGCAGCGGCCGGACTAGCGGTACCTACGAGCAGTACTTC
v_gene: TRBV7-8; abundance: -; j_gene: TRBJ1-1; d_gene: -; CDR3aa: CASSLGRAGPPDTEAFF; CDR3nt: TGTGCCAGCAGCTTAGGGAGGGCAGGGCCCCCGGACACTGAAGCTTTCTTT
v_gene: TRBV7-2; abundance: -; j_gene: TRBJ1-5; d_gene: -; CDR3aa: CASSFSRNQPQHF; CDR3nt: TGTGCCAGCAGCTTTTCGAGGAATCAGCCCCAGCATTTT
v_gene: TRBV19; abundance: -; j_gene: TRBJ1-5; d_gene: -; CDR3aa: CASTREGLQPQHF; CDR3nt: TGTGCCAGCACCAGGGAGGGGCTTCAGCCCCAGCATTTT
v_gene: TRBV27; abundance: -; j_gene: TRBJ1-1; d_gene: TRBD1; CDR3aa: CASSSAGTVNTEAFF; CDR3nt: TGTGCCAGCAGTTCGGCCGGGACAGTGAACACTGAAGCTTTCTTT